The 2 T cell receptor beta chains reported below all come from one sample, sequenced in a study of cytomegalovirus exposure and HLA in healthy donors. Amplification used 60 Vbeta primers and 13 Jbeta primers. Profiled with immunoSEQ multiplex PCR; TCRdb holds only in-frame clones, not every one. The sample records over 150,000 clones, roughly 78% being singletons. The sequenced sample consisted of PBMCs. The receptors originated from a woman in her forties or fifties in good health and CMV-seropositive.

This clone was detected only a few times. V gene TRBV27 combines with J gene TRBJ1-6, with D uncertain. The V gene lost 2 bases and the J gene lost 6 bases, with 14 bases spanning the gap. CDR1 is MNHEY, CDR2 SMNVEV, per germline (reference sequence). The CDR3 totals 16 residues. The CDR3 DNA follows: TGTGCCAGCAGTTTAGTGGCGGCGGCCCTTAATTCACCCCTCCACTTT. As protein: CASSLVAAALNSPLHF.

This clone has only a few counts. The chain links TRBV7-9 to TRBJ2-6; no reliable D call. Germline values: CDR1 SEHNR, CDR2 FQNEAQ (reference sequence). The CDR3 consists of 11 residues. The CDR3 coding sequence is TGTTCCGGTTCTGGGGCCAACGTCCTGACTTTC. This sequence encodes CSGSGANVLTF.